Below are 10 T cell receptor beta chains sequenced from a single sample in a study of T-cell reconstitution after alpha-beta-depleted transplantation in children. Researchers prepared the TCRbeta library using unique molecular identifiers, the study reports. TCRdb called the PCR reads again in MiXCR, with one record for every CDR3 protein. The sample has around 500,000 distinct CDR3 sequences, approximately 22% seen once. The sample here was PBMCs, mostly from graft donor cells, taken 360 days after TCRalphabeta/CD19-depleted stem cell transplant. Every receptor here comes from a boy younger than two who had a stem cell transplant for acute myeloid leukemia, so the T cells may come from the graft donor.

This clonotype was seen a few times. This rearrangement joins TRBV7-3 to TRBJ2-1; D remains ambiguous. Germline CDR1 and CDR2: SGHTA and FQGTGA. The V and J ends lost 0 bases and 5 bases respectively, with 11 bases between them. The CDR3 sequence is 15 residues long. DNA of the CDR3: TGTGCCAGCAGCTTAACGGGCGGAGCTCACAATGAGCAGTTCTTC. Protein: CASSLTGGAHNEQFF.

In this sample, this clonotype turned up many times. V is TRBV4-3 and J is TRBJ1-2, with 9 positions matching TRBD1. Trimming took 3 bases from V and 5 from J; bases not matched to a gene: 7. This CDR3 is 15 amino acids long. Germline V gives CDR1 LGHNA, CDR2 YSLEER. CDR3 bases: TGCGCCAGCAGCCAGCGGGACAGGGACAAATATGGCTACACCTTC. It encodes CASSQRDRDKYGYTF.

The rearrangement uses TRBV5-1 and TRBJ2-5, with a possible D match to TRBD2 (5 bases). The CDR3 has 15 residues. Germline V gene data show CDR1 as SGHRS and CDR2 as YFSETQ. V dropped 0 bases and J dropped 2 bases, with 11 bases sitting between them. CDR3 nucleotide sequence: TGCGCCAGCAGCTTGGAGTCCGGGGAACAAGAGACCCAGTACTTC. Protein product: CASSLESGEQETQYF.

The chain combines TRBV12-3 or TRBV12-4 with TRBJ1-2, with unresolved D. With 3 bases removed from V and 1 base from J, the gap between germline ends came to 12 bases. The length of the CDR3 is 15 residues. This CDR3 reads CASSFLPGNNYGYTF. Here the CDR3 DNA reads TGTGCCAGCAGTTTTTTGCCGGGGAATAACTATGGCTACACCTTC.

The chain combines TRBV6-5 with TRBJ2-1; D not certain. With 0 bases removed from V and 8 bases from J, the gap between germline ends came to 11 bases. Germline lookup yields CDR1 MNHEY and CDR2 SVGAGI. This CDR3 is 14 amino acids long. The DNA for the CDR3 is TGTGCCAGCAGTTACTCGACCGCGGCCCATGAGCAGTTCTTC. This codes for CASSYSTAAHEQFF.

This clonotype came up a few times. The chain has TRBV20-1 and TRBJ2-5; the D is unclear. Germline V gene data show CDR1 as DFQATT and CDR2 as SNEGSKA (reference sequence). Trimming pared 4 bases from V and 4 bases from J, leaving 19 bases between. The CDR3 runs 15 residues. The CDR3 nucleotides are TGCAGTGCTACCACTCATACGACCAGCCCAGAGACCCAGTACTTC. It yields the protein CSATTHTTSPETQYF.

The chain uses TRBV11-3 and TRBJ2-2; TRBD1 aligns across 9 bases. The CDR3 loop spans 16 amino acids. J gave up 2 bases and V 3 bases, and 4 bases lay outside the gene matches. Germline V CDR1 and CDR2: SGHNT, YENEEA. CDR3 DNA sequence: TGTGCCAGCAGCTTGGGACAGGGCTTTAACACCGGGGAGCTGTTTTTT. Protein product: CASSLGQGFNTGELFF.

V gene TRBV29-1 combines with J gene TRBJ2-7; weak D call: TRBD1 (6 bases). V shed 8 bases and J shed 0 bases, with 14 bases lying between them. Germline assignment: CDR1 SQVTM and CDR2 ANQGSEA. There are 13 residues in the CDR3. The CDR3 DNA sequence: TGCAGCTCCTGCAGGGGACCCTCCTACGAGCAGTACTTC. This translates into CSSCRGPSYEQYF.

This clonotype was counted many times. The chain carries TRBV20-1 and TRBJ1-3; 7 positions match TRBD1. This CDR3 is 13 amino acids long. V lost 4 bases and J lost 1; bases outside the gene matches: 1. Germline V gene lookup returns CDR1 DFQATT and CDR2 SNEGSKA (reference sequence). The CDR3 sequence: CSAIQGSGNTIYF. CDR3 bases: TGCAGTGCTATACAGGGGTCTGGAAACACCATATATTTT.

This clonotype was seen many times. The rearrangement uses TRBV10-3 and TRBJ1-6, with a possible D match to TRBD1 (5 bases). This CDR3 spans 14 amino acids. The V gene's germline CDR1 is ENHRY and CDR2 SYGVKD. The germline V and J ends were trimmed by 7 bases and 8 bases, with 15 bases remaining between them. The CDR3 here is CAINGGAQDSPLHF. For the CDR3, the DNA is TGTGCCATCAATGGAGGGGCGCAAGATTCACCCCTCCACTTT.